A selection of T cell receptor beta chains follows, all from one sample in a study of blood T cell repertoires in COVID-19. Measured with immunoSEQ multiplex PCR; TCRdb has only the in-frame clones, and not every one. The data contain some 230,000 clones, 80% to 85% of them singletons. Sequenced sample: peripheral blood. The source of these receptors is a woman between 25 and 40 years old who had recovered from COVID-19. CDR3s include the opening cysteine and the closing phenylalanine or tryptophan. D genes are given only for firm matches. Expanded clones get a size class; other rows say once, few or many, or leave the size out.

size,V,J,D,CDR3,DNA
NA,TRBV4-1,TRBJ1-2,TRBD1,CASSTGQGGGYGYTF,TGCGCCAGCAGCACCGGACAGGGAGGCGGCTATGGCTACACCTTC
NA,TRBV19,TRBJ2-2,TRBD2,CAIRVREPGELFF,TGTGCCATCAGAGTGCGGGAGCCCGGGGAGCTGTTTTTT
NA,TRBV5-1,TRBJ1-1,NA,CASSWAGNRDPEAFF,TGCGCCAGCAGCTGGGCCGGGAACAGGGACCCTGAAGCTTTCTTT
NA,TRBV10-3,TRBJ2-1,NA,CAMGVEQFF,TGTGCCATGGGCGTGGAGCAGTTCTTC
NA,TRBV5-1,TRBJ2-1,TRBD2,CASGPRIGLDTEQFF,TGCGCCAGCGGTCCCCGGATAGGACTAGACACTGAGCAGTTCTTC
NA,TRBV28,TRBJ2-7,TRBD2,CASSSVLGLAGGDEQYF,TGTGCCAGCAGTTCTGTTCTCGGTCTAGCGGGAGGTGACGAGCAGTACTTC
NA,TRBV24-1,TRBJ2-5,TRBD1,CATSDVQGAGETQYF,TGTGCCACCAGTGACGTACAGGGGGCCGGGGAGACCCAGTACTTC
once,TRBV5-1,TRBJ2-3,NA,CATKGGSYGDTQYF,TGCGCCACCAAGGGAGGCTCTTATGGGGATACGCAGTATTTT
once,TRBV7-9,TRBJ2-3,TRBD2,CASSRRLAESTDTQYF,TGTGCCAGCAGCCGGAGACTAGCGGAAAGCACAGATACGCAGTATTTT
NA,TRBV28,TRBJ1-4,NA,CASSSPRILADVKLFF,TGTGCCAGCAGCTCACCTAGGATCCTCGCAGACGTAAAACTGTTTTTT
NA,TRBV5-6,TRBJ2-5,TRBD2,CASSLDLGASGGETQYF,TGTGCCAGCAGCCTGGATTTAGGGGCTAGCGGAGGGGAGACCCAGTACTTC
NA,TRBV4-1,TRBJ1-4,TRBD1,CASSRQGREQEKLFF,TGCGCCAGCAGTAGACAGGGGAGGGAGCAGGAAAAACTGTTTTTT
few,TRBV7-3,TRBJ2-1,TRBD2,CASSWSGTPSNEQFF,TGTGCCAGCAGCTGGAGCGGGACTCCCTCCAATGAGCAGTTCTTC
NA,TRBV30,TRBJ2-7,NA,CAWSGTRNVRRRASSYEQYF,TGTGCCTGGAGTGGAACTAGAAATGTACGACGTAGGGCATCCTCCTACGAGCAGTACTTC
NA,TRBV4-1,TRBJ2-3,TRBD1,CASSPRTGTFTDTQYF,TGCGCCAGCAGCCCTCGGACAGGAACTTTCACAGATACGCAGTATTTT
NA,TRBV6-6,TRBJ2-5,TRBD2,CASIGLAEETQYF,TGTGCCAGCATTGGACTAGCGGAAGAGACCCAGTACTTC
few,TRBV24-1,TRBJ2-3,NA,CATSDLQGDTQYF,TGTGCCACCAGTGATTTACAGGGAGATACGCAGTATTTT